The clone carrying this TCR beta chain was recorded many times. Its antigen is currently unknown. TCRdb passed the 5' RACE reads through MiXCR, listing each CDR3 protein once. This table has 150,000 or so distinct CDR3 sequences, around 3.4% appearing once. This entry is derived from a study of identical twins. Overall study results and limits: Out-of-frame alpha sequences common to twins exhibited a surplus of low generation probability. In drawing conclusions, the study used cross-sectional statistical analysis and did not follow the same donors. With abundant cord blood beta clonotypes, insertions were fewer; memory repertoires showed no such pattern.

After removal of 3 bases from V and 4 bases from J, the junction contained 9 bases not matched to a gene. CDR3 length equals 16 residues. Germline V gene sequence: CDR1 DFQATT, CDR2 SNEGSKA (reference sequence). The J gene is TRBJ2-3, the V gene TRBV20-1; 11 nucleotides line up with TRBD2. Source material: memory T cells sorted from blood. This sequence was found in a man between 18 and 29 years old in good health. The CDR3 spells CSASPPSGRKADTQYF. DNA for the CDR3: TGCAGTGCTAGTCCTCCTAGCGGGAGGAAGGCAGATACGCAGTATTTT.